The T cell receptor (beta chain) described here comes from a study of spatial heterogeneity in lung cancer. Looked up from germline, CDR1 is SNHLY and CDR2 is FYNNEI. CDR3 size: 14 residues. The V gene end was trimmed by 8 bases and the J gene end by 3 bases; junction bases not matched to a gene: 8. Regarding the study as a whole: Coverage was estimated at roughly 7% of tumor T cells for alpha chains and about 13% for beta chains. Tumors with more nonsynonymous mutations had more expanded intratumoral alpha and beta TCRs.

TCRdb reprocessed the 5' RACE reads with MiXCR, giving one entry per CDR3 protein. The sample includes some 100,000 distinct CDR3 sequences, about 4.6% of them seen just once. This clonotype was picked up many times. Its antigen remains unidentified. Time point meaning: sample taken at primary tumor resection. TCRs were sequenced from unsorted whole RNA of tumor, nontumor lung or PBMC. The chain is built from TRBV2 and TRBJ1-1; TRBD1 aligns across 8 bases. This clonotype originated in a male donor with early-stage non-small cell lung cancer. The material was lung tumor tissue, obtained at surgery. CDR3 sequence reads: CASRKTGVDTEAFF. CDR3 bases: TGTGCCAGCCGAAAGACAGGGGTGGACACTGAAGCTTTCTTT.